Presented here are 15 T cell receptor beta chains from one specimen sequenced in a study of shared clonotypes between healthy human individuals. The data were produced by immunoSEQ multiplex PCR, yet TCRdb's version contains in-frame clones alone and is incomplete. The sample includes some 900,000 clones, 70% to 85% of them seen just once. Sample: memory CD4+ T cells sorted from blood. Subset described: CD45RA-negative fraction. Source of these receptors: a man in his late teens or twenties in good health.

A single count supports this clone. The chain combines TRBV5-1 with TRBJ2-2; D ambiguous. Germline CDR1 reads SGHRS; CDR2 reads YFSETQ. Trimming shortened V by 6 bases and J by 0 bases, and 9 bases separated the two germline ends. The CDR3 has 14 residues. The CDR3 region has the DNA TGCGCCAGCAATGAGCGCGCGAACACCGGGGAGCTGTTTTTT. Translating gives CASNERANTGELFF.

Comment on this clone: Other nucleotide sequences in the sample specify the same CDR3. The gene calls are TRBV7-2 and TRBJ1-2; D remains ambiguous. CDR1 is SGHTA, CDR2 FQGNSA, per germline. The CDR3 spans 12 residues. V dropped 1 base and J dropped 8 bases, with 8 bases sitting between them. The CDR3 sequence: CASSLGVGGYTF. CDR3 bases: TGTGCCAGCAGCTTAGGAGTCGGGGGCTACACCTTC.

The chain combines TRBV28 with TRBJ1-6; TRBD1 might be the D (5 bases). From germline, CDR1 is MDHEN and CDR2 SYDVKM. V shed 5 bases and J shed 2 bases, with 19 bases lying between them. The CDR3 totals 18 residues. The CDR3 DNA reads TGTGCCAGCAGTCCCTCACGGGGGAATAGGACCTATAATTCACCCCTCCACTTT. Protein sequence: CASSPSRGNRTYNSPLHF.

Many counts were recorded for this clone. V is TRBV10-3 and J is TRBJ1-6; D call uncertain. This CDR3 contains 13 residues. In germline, CDR1 is ENHRY, CDR2 SYGVKD. The V and J ends lost 2 bases and 9 bases respectively, with 8 bases between them. CDR3 nucleotides: TGTGCCATCAGTGAGCCACAGCCTTCACCCCTCCACTTT. Residues: CAISEPQPSPLHF.

This clone has only a few counts. V gene TRBV5-4 combines with J gene TRBJ1-1, with D hard to call. Germline-derived CDR1 and CDR2 are SGHNT and YYREEE (reference sequence). The CDR3 covers 13 residues. V lost 6 bases, J lost 1 base, and 10 bases lay in between. The CDR3 protein is CASNGAPNTEAFF. CDR3 sequence (DNA): TGTGCCAGCAACGGAGCGCCGAACACTGAAGCTTTCTTT.

The chain links TRBV28 to TRBJ2-1; tentative D call: TRBD2 (7 bases). Germline-derived CDR1 and CDR2 are MDHEN and SYDVKM. There are 15 residues in the CDR3. The V gene lost 8 bases and the J gene lost 5 bases, with 19 bases spanning the gap. For the CDR3, the DNA is TGTGCCAGCGCGAGAGGGGGGGCCGAAAACAATGAGCAGTTCTTC. This codes for CASARGGAENNEQFF.

The V gene is TRBV30, the J gene TRBJ1-5; D uncertain. This CDR3 spans 14 amino acids. The germline V and J ends were trimmed by 0 bases and 0 bases, with 6 bases remaining between them. From germline, CDR1 is GTSNPN and CDR2 SVGIG (reference sequence). The CDR3 nucleotides are TGTGCCTGGAGTGTACTGATTAGCAATCAGCCCCAGCATTTT. Its translation: CAWSVLISNQPQHF.

The chain links TRBV7-2 to TRBJ2-7, with TRBD1 identical over 7 bases. Germline-derived CDR1 and CDR2 are SGHTA and FQGNSA. Trimming took 5 bases from V and 7 from J; bases not matched to a gene: 8. The CDR3 totals 13 residues. CDR3 loop: CASSLGTVGEQYF. The CDR3 DNA reads TGTGCCAGCAGCCTGGGGACAGTCGGTGAGCAGTACTTC.

The rearrangement uses TRBV29-1 and TRBJ2-3; TRBD2 agrees at 12 bases. The CDR3 length is 16 residues. Trimming took 4 bases from V and 6 from J; bases not matched to a gene: 11. Per the germline V gene, CDR1 is SQVTM and CDR2 is ANQGSEA. The CDR3 DNA is TGCAGCGTTGGCCCCTCAACTAGCGGGGGGCGGGATACGCAGTATTTT. Amino acid sequence: CSVGPSTSGGRDTQYF.

The rearrangement uses TRBV30 and TRBJ1-2; tentatively, D is TRBD1 (5 bases). This CDR3 region has 13 residues. The germline gives CDR1 GTSNPN, CDR2 SVGIG (reference sequence). The ends were cut back, 2 bases at V and 1 base at J, with 8 bases in the middle. CDR3 nucleotide sequence: TGTGCCTGGAGTTTGACAGTTAACTATGGCTACACCTTC. It encodes CAWSLTVNYGYTF.

The CDR3 protein is CASSHLNTEAFF. CDR3 DNA: TGTGCCAGCAGTCATTTGAACACTGAAGCTTTCTTT. The chain links TRBV6-1 to TRBJ1-1; the D is unclear. This CDR3 comprises 12 residues. V dropped 5 bases and J dropped 0 bases, with 4 bases sitting between them. Germline V gene sequence: CDR1 MNHNS, CDR2 SASEGT.

The V gene is TRBV28, the J gene TRBJ2-5; 7 nucleotides match TRBD2. The CDR3 runs to 16 residues. The V segment lost 8 bases and the J segment 6 bases; nucleotides outside the gene matches: 18. Germline V gene lookup returns CDR1 MDHEN and CDR2 SYDVKM. The CDR3 spells CASGFTGGRGWKTQYF. In DNA form, the CDR3 reads TGTGCCAGCGGATTCACTGGGGGGAGGGGATGGAAGACCCAGTACTTC.

The chain recombines TRBV25-1 with TRBJ2-5, with TRBD1 as a possible D gene (8 bases). CDR3 size: 14 residues. CDR1 and CDR2 from the germline V gene are MGHDK and SYGVNS. V was clipped by 5 bases and J by 1 base, with 11 bases between them. In DNA, the CDR3 is TGTGCCAGCAGTACAGGGGGGGGCCAAGAGACCCAGTACTTC. Encoded protein: CASSTGGGQETQYF.

This chain uses TRBV6-1 with TRBJ2-3, with D maybe TRBD2 (5 bases). The CDR3 has 15 residues. Germline values: CDR1 MNHNS, CDR2 SASEGT. Trimming stripped 0 bases from V and 3 bases from J, with 10 bases between. For the CDR3, the DNA is TGTGCCAGCAGTGAAGCGCGGGCAGTTACAGATACGCAGTATTTT. Amino acid sequence: CASSEARAVTDTQYF.

With respect to this clone: This specimen includes other DNA sequences encoding the same CDR3. The rearrangement links TRBV5-1 to TRBJ1-1; no clear D. This CDR3 is 13 amino acids long. Trimming removed 3 bases from V and 2 bases from J, with 8 bases in between. Germline-derived CDR1 and CDR2 are SGHRS and YFSETQ. CDR3 DNA sequence: TGCGCCAGCAGCTCACCGGGCAACACTGAAGCTTTCTTT. Protein sequence: CASSSPGNTEAFF.